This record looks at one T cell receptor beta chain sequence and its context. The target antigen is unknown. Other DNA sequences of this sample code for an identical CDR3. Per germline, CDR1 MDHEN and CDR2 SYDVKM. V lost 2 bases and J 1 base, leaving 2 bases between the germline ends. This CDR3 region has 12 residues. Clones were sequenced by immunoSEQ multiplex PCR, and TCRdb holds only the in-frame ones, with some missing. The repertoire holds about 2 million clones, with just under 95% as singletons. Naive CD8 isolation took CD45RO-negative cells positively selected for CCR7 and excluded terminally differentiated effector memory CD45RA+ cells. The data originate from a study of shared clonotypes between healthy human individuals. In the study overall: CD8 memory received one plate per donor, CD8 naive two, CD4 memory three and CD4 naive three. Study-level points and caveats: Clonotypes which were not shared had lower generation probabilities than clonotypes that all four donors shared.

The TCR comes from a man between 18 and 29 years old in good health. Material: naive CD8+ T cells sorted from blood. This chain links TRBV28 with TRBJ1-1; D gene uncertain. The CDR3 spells CASSLGNTEAFF. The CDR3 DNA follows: TGTGCCAGCAGTTTAGGGAACACTGAAGCTTTCTTT. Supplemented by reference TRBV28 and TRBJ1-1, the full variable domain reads DVKVTQSSRYLVKRTGEKVFLECVQDMDHENMFWYRQDPGLGLRLIYFSYDVKMKEKGDIPEGYSVSREKKERFSLILESASTNQTSMYLCASSLGNTEAFFGQGTRLTVV.